The entry below gives a single T cell receptor beta chain sequence along with its context. The antigen this receptor binds is unknown. Base qualities are not at hand, and no much larger clone is one base apart. The data are from a study of blood T cell repertoires in COVID-19 (dated by TCRdb to the early 2020s). The study in broad terms: Samples covering the acute and convalescent phases of COVID-19 were provided by collaborators in the United States, Italy and Spain. The material from the prospective study consisted of cDNA or gDNA derived from T cells, B-cell-depleted T cells, or PBMCs. The dataset comprised deeply sampled blood TCRbeta repertoires from subjects exposed to, actively infected with, or recovered from COVID-19. The repertoires were released in a freely available public database intended as a resource for research on the immune response to SARS-CoV-2. The samples were drawn from two sources: the first 160 participants of the ongoing ImmuneRACE study, and 1,000 to 1,500 subjects contributed by 6 global collaborators. Sample metadata almost always included a de-identified subject ID, COVID-19 status, age in years and sex. Where HLA class I and class II types were available, the types were taken from metadata supplied by the sample provider, not from assay-based typing.

Points the paper makes about the study in general: The amount of clinical and demographic metadata varied by source and participant and was provided uncurated.

The immunoSEQ Assay, a bias-controlled multiplex PCR, was used to amplify TCRbeta CDR3 regions from genomic DNA. For the original study's pipeline: Nucleated cell counts per sample were estimated from amplification of reference gene primers within the assay. Sequence reads were collapsed and filtered to measure the absolute abundance of every unique TCRbeta CDR3 rearrangement. For each sample, productive Simpson clonality was calculated as the square root of Simpson's diversity index across productive rearrangements. TCRdb retrieved this table from immuneACCESS and kept in-frame rearrangements only. Not all clones are present; in checked studies, unresolved V genes account for under half, and no reason is known for the remainder. The DNA gave D and trimming, while V, J and clone size come from that table. The sample yields around 140,000 clones; about nine tenths were counted once. Approximately 10% of the sample lies in the top ten.

Participants in the prospective study were enrolled through a virtual design, were aged about 18 to 90 years, and lived in 24 United States geographic areas. To assign participants to cohorts, the prospective study relied on clinical history that participants themselves reported in a screening survey and a study questionnaire. Recovered participants in ImmuneRACE Cohort 3 were defined by two consecutive negative NP/OP PCR tests, clearance by a healthcare professional, or resolution of symptoms. In the prospective study, mobile phlebotomists collected whole blood, serum and a nasopharyngeal or oropharyngeal swab from each participant. Over a roughly 2-month period, participants in the prospective study had the option of providing additional blood draws and questionnaires. Before DNA extraction, blood samples from the prospective study were shipped at room temperature or frozen. CDR1 and CDR2 are read off the germline V gene as SGHVS and FQNEAQ. The germline V and J ends show losses of 5 bases and 2 bases respectively, and no gene match explains 2 bases of the junction. The CDR3 contains 14 residues, cysteine and phenylalanine counted. Left in the record is the CDR3 DNA by itself, 42 bases read in frame from the first base.

Source material: PBMCs or T cells enriched from blood (not recorded which). Recombination connected TRBV7-8 to TRBJ2-1, with TRBD2 matching 8 junction bases. This receptor was obtained from a man in his 60s who had recovered from COVID-19. The CDR3 region reads CASSLTSAYNEQFF. The nucleotide sequence reads TGTGCCAGCAGCCTGACTAGCGCCTACAATGAGCAGTTCTTC.